This T cell receptor (beta chain) came from a study of T cells in women clearing cervical HPV infection. Study overall: Controls were women whose single incident HPV16 infection cleared within 12 months without precancer or cancer. Case blood was drawn when the lesion was first found; control blood after infection became undetectable.

Clones were read by immunoSEQ multiplex PCR, and TCRdb kept only the in-frame ones, dropping some. The record lists roughly 22,000 clones, of which the ten most abundant hold about 3.5%. Worth noting for this clone: The CDR3 end lies 3 residues beyond the end of the read and is filled in from the germline J gene.

This CDR3 has 15 residues. Germline V CDR1 and CDR2: SGHVS, FNYEAQ. With V trimmed by 4 bases and J by 5 bases, 8 bases remained unmatched. The sequencing input was blood buffy coat. This rearrangement joins TRBV7-6 to TRBJ2-3, with 8 bases aligning to TRBD1. This receptor was identified in a woman aged 18 to 75 with a cervical HPV16 infection that either progressed to CIN3+ or cleared (not recorded which). CDR3 DNA (partial): TGTGCCAGCAGCTCGTCGGACAGGGTCCGAGATACG. Its protein is CASSSSDRVRDT. The complete CDR3 sequence is CASSSSDRVRDTQYF. Combining the CDR3 with reference TRBV7-6 and TRBJ2-3 gives the whole variable domain GAGVSQSPRYKVTKRGQDVALRCDPISGHVSLYWYRQALGQGPEFLTYFNYEAQQDKSGLPNDRFSAERPEGSISTLTIQRTEQRDSAMYRCASSSSDRVRDTQYFGPGTRLTVL.